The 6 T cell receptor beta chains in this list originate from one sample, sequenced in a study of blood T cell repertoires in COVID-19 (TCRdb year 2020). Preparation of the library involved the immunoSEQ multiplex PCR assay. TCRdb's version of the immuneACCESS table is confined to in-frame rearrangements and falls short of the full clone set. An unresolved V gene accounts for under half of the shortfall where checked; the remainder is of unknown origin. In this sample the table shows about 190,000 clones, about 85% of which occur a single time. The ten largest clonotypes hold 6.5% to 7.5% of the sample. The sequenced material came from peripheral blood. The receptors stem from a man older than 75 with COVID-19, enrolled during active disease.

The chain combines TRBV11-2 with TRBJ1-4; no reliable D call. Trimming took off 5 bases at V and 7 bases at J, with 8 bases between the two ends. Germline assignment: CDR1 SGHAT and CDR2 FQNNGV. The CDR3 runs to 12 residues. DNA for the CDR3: TGTGCCAGCAGCGGGCTGGGTGAAAAACTGTTTTTT. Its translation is CASSGLGEKLFF. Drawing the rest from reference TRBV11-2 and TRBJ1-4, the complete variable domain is EAGVAQSPRYKIIEKRQSVAFWCNPISGHATLYWYQQILGQGPKLLIQFQNNGVVDDSQLPKDRFSAERLKGVDSTLKIQPAKLEDSAVYLCASSGLGEKLFFGSGTQLSVL.

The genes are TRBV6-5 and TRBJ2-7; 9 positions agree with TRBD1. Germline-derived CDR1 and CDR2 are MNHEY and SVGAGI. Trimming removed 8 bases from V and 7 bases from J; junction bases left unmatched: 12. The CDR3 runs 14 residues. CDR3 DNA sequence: TGTGCCAGCGGCCCCGGGACAGGGTATCGGGAGCAGTACTTC. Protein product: CASGPGTGYREQYF.

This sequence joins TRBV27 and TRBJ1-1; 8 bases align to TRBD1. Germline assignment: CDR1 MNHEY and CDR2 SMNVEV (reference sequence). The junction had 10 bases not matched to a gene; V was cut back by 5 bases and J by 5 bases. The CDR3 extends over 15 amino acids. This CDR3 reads CASSAYTGGRTEAFF. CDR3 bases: TGTGCCAGCAGTGCGTATACAGGGGGTCGTACTGAAGCTTTCTTT.

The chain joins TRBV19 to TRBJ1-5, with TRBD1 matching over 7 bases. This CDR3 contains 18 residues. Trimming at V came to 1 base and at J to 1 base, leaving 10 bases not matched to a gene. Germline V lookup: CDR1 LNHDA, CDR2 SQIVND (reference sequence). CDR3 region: CASSIADRPSGSNQPQHF. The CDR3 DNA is TGTGCCAGTAGTATAGCGGACAGGCCTTCGGGAAGCAATCAGCCCCAGCATTTT.

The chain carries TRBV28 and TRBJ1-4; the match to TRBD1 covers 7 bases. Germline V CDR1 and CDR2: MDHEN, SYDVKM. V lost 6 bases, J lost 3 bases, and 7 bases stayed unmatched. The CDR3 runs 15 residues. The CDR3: CASSAYRGANEKLFF. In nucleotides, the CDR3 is TGTGCCAGCAGCGCCTACAGGGGTGCTAATGAAAAACTGTTTTTT.

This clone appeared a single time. The CDR3 is CASSPGAGGGQPQHF. CDR3 sequence (DNA): TGTGCCAGCAGCCCAGGGGCAGGGGGTGGACAGCCCCAGCATTTT. The rearrangement uses TRBV9 and TRBJ1-5, with TRBD1 matching 7 bases. From germline, CDR1 is SGDLS and CDR2 YYNGEE. This CDR3 is 15 amino acids long. V lost 4 bases and J lost 7; bases outside the gene matches: 11.